This is a list of T cell receptor beta chains from one sample in a study of naive and memory T cell subsets. From the UMI-ligation and nested PCR reads, TCRdb called clonotypes with MiXCR, one entry per CDR3 protein. The table has just over 80,000 distinct CDR3 sequences, approximately 10% seen once. The sequenced sample consisted of naive CD8+ T cells from blood. These receptors were taken from a human donor in good health. CDR3s include the opening cysteine and the closing phenylalanine or tryptophan.

v_gene: TRBV4-1; CDR3aa: CASSINRDSSYEQYF
v_gene: TRBV9; CDR3aa: CASSVASPDTQYF
v_gene: TRBV20-1; CDR3aa: CSARDYTEAFF
v_gene: TRBV4-1; CDR3aa: CASSQNSRLGDTQYF
v_gene: TRBV20-1; CDR3aa: CSASNLAEYNEQFF
v_gene: TRBV28; CDR3aa: CASSYRGRTYEQYF
v_gene: TRBV6-5; CDR3aa: CASSYRQRNTEAFF
v_gene: TRBV11-2; CDR3aa: CASSSRGGQQETQYF
v_gene: TRBV4-2; CDR3aa: CASSQGSVNTEAFF
v_gene: TRBV29-1; CDR3aa: CSGGGWLAGGPGENEQFF
v_gene: TRBV7-9; CDR3aa: CASSLFEAFF
v_gene: TRBV29-1; CDR3aa: CSVELSDLLPDTQYF
v_gene: TRBV27; CDR3aa: CASSSIYLAGRTGELFF
v_gene: TRBV10-3; CDR3aa: CAISEPSGPSYNEQFF
v_gene: TRBV12-3/TRBV12-4; CDR3aa: CASRGLAGNNEQFF
v_gene: TRBV4-3; CDR3aa: CASSQGGVGGRALYNEQFF
v_gene: TRBV7-9; CDR3aa: CASSLVPNYGYTF
v_gene: TRBV27; CDR3aa: CASSLYRAVWDTEAFF
v_gene: TRBV3-1; CDR3aa: CASSRPAGGASTDTQYF
v_gene: TRBV12-3/TRBV12-4; CDR3aa: CASSLLGGIPDTQYF
v_gene: TRBV7-2; CDR3aa: CASIGLVGQGAEETQYF
v_gene: TRBV7-8; CDR3aa: CASSSVSTGTYEQYF
v_gene: TRBV4-1; CDR3aa: CASSQMERTSVFNNEQFF
v_gene: TRBV7-9; CDR3aa: CASSLRDSYEQYF
v_gene: TRBV29-1; CDR3aa: CSARGVAEGTYEQYF
v_gene: TRBV2; CDR3aa: CASIMNTGELFF
v_gene: TRBV23-1; CDR3aa: CASLVGYTGELFF
v_gene: TRBV27; CDR3aa: CASSSGTGYTEAFF